The sequence of this T cell receptor beta chain was determined in a study of T cell responses to AZD1222 COVID-19 vaccine. Study results and caveats: Variant regions that are unmutated are reportedly the target of nearly half of spike-specific TCRs. CD4 TCRs covered the whole spike, strongest at regions 160-218 and 743-854.

Sequencing was performed with immunoSEQ multiplex PCR; in TCRdb, only in-frame clones are kept and a portion is missing. Of some 130,000 clones in the sample, 85% to 95% were seen once. In regard to this clone: Its antigen is as yet unknown.

With 0 bases removed from V and 0 bases from J, the gap between germline ends came to 9 bases. The CDR3 consists of 15 residues. Germline V gene data show CDR1 as KGHSH and CDR2 as LQKENI. The chain couples TRBV18 to TRBJ2-7; D not certain. The TCR sequence derives from an adult who received the AZD1222 COVID-19 vaccine. The sequenced sample was peripheral blood, obtained 28 days after the second AZD1222 dose. For the CDR3, the DNA is TGTGCCAGCTCACCACCCCACCGGAGCTCCTACGAGCAGTACTTC. Its translation is CASSPPHRSSYEQYF.